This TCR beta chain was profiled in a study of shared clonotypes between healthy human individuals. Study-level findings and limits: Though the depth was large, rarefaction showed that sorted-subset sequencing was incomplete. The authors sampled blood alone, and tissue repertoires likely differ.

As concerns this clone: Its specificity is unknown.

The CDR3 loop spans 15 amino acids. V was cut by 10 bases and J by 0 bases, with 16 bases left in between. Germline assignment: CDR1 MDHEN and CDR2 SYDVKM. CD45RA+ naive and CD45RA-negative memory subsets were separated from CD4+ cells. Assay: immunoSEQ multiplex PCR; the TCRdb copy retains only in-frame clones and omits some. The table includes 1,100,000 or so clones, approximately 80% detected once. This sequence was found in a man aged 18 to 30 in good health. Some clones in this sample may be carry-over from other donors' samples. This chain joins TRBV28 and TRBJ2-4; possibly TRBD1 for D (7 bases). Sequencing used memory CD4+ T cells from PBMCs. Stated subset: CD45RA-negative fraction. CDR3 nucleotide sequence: TGTGCCACTTCTAGACAGGGACTAGCCAAAAACATTCAGTACTTC. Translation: CATSRQGLAKNIQYF.